Following are 25 T cell receptor beta chains from one sample sequenced in a study of T cells in Graves' hyperthyroidism and ophthalmopathy. Template material for amplifying TCR beta CDR3 regions consisted of RNA transcripts. Researchers ran a first-round RT-PCR on the TCR CDR3 using the HTBI primer set. Each CDR3 protein gets one entry after TCRdb re-called the multiplex PCR reads with MiXCR. Among hundreds of thousands of distinct CDR3 sequences, roughly 46% were seen once, and the ten largest hold approximately 8.2%. Sequenced input: peripheral blood or thyroid tissue (not recorded which). All receptors come from a woman under 30 with Graves' hyperthyroidism.

The table lists this clonotype with many counts. The chain uses TRBV7-9 and TRBJ1-2, with a tentative D call TRBD1 (5 bases). The germline gives CDR1 SEHNR, CDR2 FQNEAQ (reference sequence). V shed 7 bases and J shed 8 bases, with 14 bases lying between them. The CDR3 sequence is 12 residues long. The CDR3 region has the DNA TGTGCCAGCATCTCAGGGTTGGAGGGCTACACCTTC. Protein: CASISGLEGYTF.

This clonotype appeared a few times. This chain joins TRBV24-1 and TRBJ1-3; no reliable D call. The V end was cut by 2 bases, the J end by 0 bases, with 1 base between. CDR1 KGHDR and CDR2 SFDVKD come from the germline V gene. The CDR3 runs 13 residues. The CDR3 spells CATSDSSGNTIYF. The CDR3 bases are TGTGCCACCAGTGATTCCTCTGGAAACACCATATATTTT.

In its sample, this clonotype was seen a few times. The V and J genes are TRBV7-2 and TRBJ2-7, with 9 bases matching TRBD2. The CDR3 covers 15 residues. After removal of 5 bases from V and 3 bases from J, the junction contained 8 bases not matched to a gene. CDR1 SGHTA and CDR2 FQGNSA come from the germline V gene. The CDR3 is CASSHGTSPYYEQYF. In nucleotides, the CDR3 is TGTGCCAGCAGCCACGGGACTAGCCCCTACTACGAGCAGTACTTC.

The CDR3 nucleotides read TGTGCCACCAGTGATTTGGGAGGGGACGATCAAGAGACCCAGTACTTC. This codes for CATSDLGGDDQETQYF. The chain carries TRBV24-1 and TRBJ2-5; tentative D call: TRBD2 (6 bases). Trimming cost V 0 bases and J 2 bases, with 12 bases left between them. CDR1 and CDR2 (germline): KGHDR, SFDVKD. The CDR3 covers 16 residues.

This chain connects TRBV25-1 to TRBJ2-2; 7 positions agree with TRBD1. Trimming at V came to 6 bases and at J to 6 bases, leaving 7 bases not matched to a gene. Germline CDR1 is MGHDK and CDR2 is SYGVNS. The CDR3 totals 14 residues. In nucleotides, the CDR3 is TGTGCCAGCAGCCATCCTGACAGGGCCGGGGAGCTGTTTTTT. Its protein is CASSHPDRAGELFF.

The rearrangement links TRBV20-1 to TRBJ2-2; tentatively, D is TRBD2 (6 bases). Trimming left V 4 bases short and J 8 bases short, with 14 bases between. The CDR3 runs to 13 residues. Germline-derived CDR1 and CDR2 are DFQATT and SNEGSKA (reference sequence). The CDR3 loop reads CSAMYPGLGELFF. The DNA of the CDR3 is TGCAGTGCTATGTACCCCGGACTAGGGGAGCTGTTTTTT.

The chain employs TRBV20-1 and TRBJ2-7; D is perhaps TRBD1 (6 bases). The V and J ends lost 5 bases and 0 bases respectively, with 8 bases between them. The CDR3 is 12 amino acids. Germline V gives CDR1 DFQATT, CDR2 SNEGSKA (reference sequence). CDR3 DNA sequence: TGCAGTGCTCAGGGGAGCTCCTACGAGCAGTACTTC. This encodes CSAQGSSYEQYF.

The rearrangement uses TRBV24-1 and TRBJ2-2; 9 bases fit TRBD1. The trim removed 4 bases at V and 1 base at J, leaving 3 bases unmatched. Germline V lookup: CDR1 KGHDR, CDR2 SFDVKD. This CDR3 spans 16 amino acids. The CDR3 here is CATSESGQGNTGELFF. CDR3 bases: TGTGCCACCAGTGAGTCGGGACAGGGGAACACCGGGGAGCTGTTTTTT.

This clonotype was recorded many times. The rearrangement links TRBV10-3 to TRBJ2-7, with D perhaps TRBD2 (5 bases). CDR3 size: 13 residues. Germline CDR1 and CDR2: ENHRY and SYGVKD. V gave up 4 bases and J gave up 4 bases, with 11 bases separating them. The CDR3 loop is CAISADSWYEQYF. The CDR3 DNA reads as TGTGCCATCAGTGCGGACTCATGGTACGAGCAGTACTTC.

Turning to this clonotype: The germline gene is not matched at one end of the junction; a read error may be the cause. J is TRBJ2-6 and V is TRBV24-1; no reliable D call. Per the germline V gene, CDR1 is KGHDR and CDR2 is SFDVKD. There are 13 residues in the CDR3. The CDR3 loop is CAARSSGTNVLTF. The CDR3 DNA sequence: TGTGCCGCAAGGAGCTCTGGGACCAACGTCCTGACTTTC.

With respect to this clonotype: The final CDR3 position lacks the conserved phenylalanine or tryptophan, pointing to a likely read error. J is TRBJ2-7 and V is TRBV2; the match to TRBD2 covers 7 bases. CDR3 size: 14 residues. Per the germline V gene, CDR1 is SNHLY and CDR2 is FYNNEI. The CDR3 is CAISEGGSTGEQYL. As DNA, the CDR3 is TGTGCCATCAGTGAGGGCGGGAGTACAGGAGAGCAGTACCTC.

The chain recombines TRBV24-1 with TRBJ1-5, with D unresolved. Germline CDR1 reads KGHDR; CDR2 reads SFDVKD. The CDR3 length is 13 residues. V lost 3 bases and J lost 11, with 13 bases in between. CDR3 in DNA: TGTGCCACCAGTGATATTGGGGAAGAGGCCCAGCATTTT. This codes for CATSDIGEEAQHF.

V usage is TRBV7-3 and J usage is TRBJ2-5, with 8 bases matching TRBD2. V shed 5 bases, J shed 0 bases, and the junction held 20 bases outside the gene matches. From germline, CDR1 is SGHTA and CDR2 FQGTGA. This CDR3 contains 20 residues. The CDR3 region is CASSQSEWVGGSGDQETQYF. CDR3 nucleotides: TGTGCCAGCAGCCAGTCAGAATGGGTGGGCGGTAGCGGGGACCAAGAGACCCAGTACTTC.

Concerning this clonotype itself: This sequence may be a read error, since a much larger clone differs from it by one base. J is TRBJ1-6 and V is TRBV2; D remains ambiguous. The CDR3 contains 14 residues. Trimming removed 4 bases from V and 9 bases from J, with 13 bases in between. Germline CDR1 and CDR2: SNHLY and FYNNEI. The CDR3 here is CASSAGLSISPLHF. In DNA form, the CDR3 reads TGTGCCAGCAGTGCAGGACTTAGCATTTCACCCCTCCACTTT.

In its sample, this clonotype was seen a few times. This chain's CDR3 is CSANRDRDTEAFF. Here the CDR3 DNA reads TGCAGTGCAAACCGGGACAGGGACACTGAAGCTTTCTTT. V usage is TRBV20-1 and J usage is TRBJ1-1; TRBD1 matches at 9 bases. This CDR3 contains 13 residues. The junction had 5 bases not matched to a gene; V was cut back by 6 bases and J by 3 bases. Germline CDR1 and CDR2: DFQATT and SNEGSKA (reference sequence).

The DNA for the CDR3 is TGTGCCCGCACCGGGACGGGGAACACTGAAGCTTTCTTT. Translated: CARTGTGNTEAFF. The chain is built from TRBV2 and TRBJ1-1, with a weak D call TRBD1 (5 bases). This CDR3 has 13 amino acids. V was trimmed by 11 bases and J by 1 base, leaving 14 bases between them. Germline-derived CDR1 and CDR2 are SNHLY and FYNNEI. The whole variable domain, filled in from reference TRBV2 and TRBJ1-1, reads EPEVTQTPSHQVTQMGQEVILRCVPISNHLYFYWYRQILGQKVEFLVSFYNNEISEKSEIFDDQFSVERPDGSNFTLKIRSTKLEDSAMYFCARTGTGNTEAFFGQGTRLTVV.

The chain couples TRBV29-1 to TRBJ1-1, with TRBD1 matching 7 bases. CDR3 length: 11 residues. V was pared by 8 bases and J by 3 bases, with 3 bases of the junction left unmatched. The germline V gene has CDR1 SQVTM and CDR2 ANQGSEA. The CDR3, as DNA: TGCAGCTTCAGGGGGGACACTGAAGCTTTCTTT. Encoded protein: CSFRGDTEAFF. Full variable domain (remainder filled in from reference TRBV29-1 and TRBJ1-1): SAVISQKPSRDICQRGTSLTIQCQVDSQVTMMFWYRQQPGQSLTLIATANQGSEATYESGFVIDKFPISRPNLTFSTLTVSNMSPEDSSIYLCSFRGDTEAFFGQGTRLTVV.

V gene TRBV16 combines with J gene TRBJ1-1, with D possibly TRBD1 on 5 matching bases. The CDR3 contains 13 residues. V was trimmed by 1 base and J by 6 bases, leaving 9 bases between them. The germline gives CDR1 KGHSY, CDR2 FQNENV. CDR3 amino acids: CASSQWGDSEAFF. In DNA form, the CDR3 reads TGTGCCAGCAGCCAATGGGGGGACTCTGAAGCTTTCTTT.

This clonotype was found a few times. This chain uses TRBV5-1 with TRBJ1-2; D might be TRBD1 (6 bases). With 0 bases removed from V and 7 bases from J, the gap between germline ends came to 10 bases. The CDR3 has 13 residues. In germline, CDR1 is SGHRS, CDR2 YFSETQ. CDR3 nucleotides: TGCGCCAGCAGCTTGGGGGGGGCAAGTGGCTACACCTTC. The encoded protein is CASSLGGASGYTF.

In its sample, this clonotype was seen a few times. The chain uses TRBV7-9 and TRBJ1-1; D is uncertain. Germline V gene lookup returns CDR1 SEHNR and CDR2 FQNEAQ (reference sequence). This CDR3 comprises 13 residues. V gave up 1 base and J gave up 7 bases, with 10 bases separating them. CDR3 residues: CASSLGTSIEAFF. CDR3 sequence (DNA): TGTGCCAGCAGCTTAGGGACGTCGATTGAAGCTTTCTTT. Combining the CDR3 with reference TRBV7-9 and TRBJ1-1 gives the whole variable domain DTGVSQNPRHKITKRGQNVTFRCDPISEHNRLYWYRQTLGQGPEFLTYFQNEAQLEKSRLLSDRFSAERPKGSFSTLEIQRTEQGDSAMYLCASSLGTSIEAFFGQGTRLTVV.

The V call is TRBV15, the J call TRBJ1-3, with D perhaps TRBD1 (6 bases). The CDR3 is 14 residues long. Germline CDR1 LNHNV, CDR2 YYDKDF (reference sequence). Trimming stripped 1 base from V and 4 bases from J, with 8 bases between. CDR3 DNA: TGTGCCACCAGCAGAGGGGGGGCAGGAAACACCATATATTTT. It translates to CATSRGGAGNTIYF. The variable domain in full, with the rest retrieved from reference TRBV15 and TRBJ1-3, is DAMVIQNPRYQVTQFGKPVTLSCSQTLNHNVMYWYQQKSSQAPKLLFHYYDKDFNNEADTPDNFQSRRPNTSFCFLDIRSPGLGDTAMYLCATSRGGAGNTIYFGEGSWLTVV.

With respect to this clonotype: A much bigger clone sits one base away, suggesting this may be a read error. This sequence joins TRBV11-2 and TRBJ1-2; 7 bases map to TRBD1. Germline CDR1 and CDR2: SGHAT and FQNNGV. After removal of 0 bases from V and 4 bases from J, the junction contained 5 bases not matched to a gene. The CDR3 sequence is 15 residues long. This CDR3 reads CASSLEGGAAYGYTF. CDR3 in DNA: TGTGCCAGCAGCTTAGAAGGGGGCGCGGCCTATGGCTACACCTTC. The whole variable domain, filled in from reference TRBV11-2 and TRBJ1-2, reads EAGVAQSPRYKIIEKRQSVAFWCNPISGHATLYWYQQILGQGPKLLIQFQNNGVVDDSQLPKDRFSAERLKGVDSTLKIQPAKLEDSAVYLCASSLEGGAAYGYTFGSGTRLTVV.

The V call is TRBV29-1, the J call TRBJ2-1, with TRBD2 identical over 7 bases. Germline trimming cut 7 bases from V and 4 bases from J; bases unmatched to any gene: 10. The CDR3 runs 14 residues. Germline V gene sequence: CDR1 SQVTM, CDR2 ANQGSEA. CDR3 sequence: CSAPSLADYNEQFF. The CDR3 DNA follows: TGCAGCGCCCCTTCCCTAGCGGATTACAATGAGCAGTTCTTC.

The gene calls are TRBV2 and TRBJ2-5; 10 bases are shared with TRBD2. From germline, CDR1 is SNHLY and CDR2 FYNNEI. J was trimmed by 0 bases and V by 6 bases; bases with no gene match: 7. The CDR3 sequence is 16 residues long. In DNA, the CDR3 is TGTGCCAGCAGAACTAGCGGGACACAGTACCAAGAGACCCAGTACTTC. Protein: CASRTSGTQYQETQYF.

The rearrangement uses TRBV5-8 and TRBJ1-1; possibly TRBD1 for D (6 bases). Germline-derived CDR1 and CDR2 are SGHTS and YDEGEE. The CDR3 sequence is 14 residues long. The V end was cut by 4 bases, the J end by 1 base, with 11 bases between. The CDR3 DNA follows: TGTGCCAGCAGCAGGGACATGACGAACACTGAAGCTTTCTTT. This sequence encodes CASSRDMTNTEAFF.